This T cell receptor beta chain originates from a study of T-cell reconstitution after alpha-beta-depleted transplantation in children. The CDR3 is 13 amino acids. The V and J ends lost 6 bases and 2 bases respectively, with 10 bases between them. Germline CDR1 reads MGHRA; CDR2 reads YSYEKL. Study conclusions and caveats: The main origin of T-cell counts and diversity one year after transplant was newly produced T cells. For some patients, TCRbeta diversity was high at day 60 because of recipient T cells and thymic progenitors that survived.

The sample holds many counts of this clonotype. Its target is not known. For TCRbeta, the library was prepared with unique molecular identifiers. TCRdb reanalysed the PCR reads using MiXCR and keeps one entry per CDR3 protein. The sample holds 670,000 or so distinct CDR3 sequences, around 14% seen once. The chain has TRBV4-1 and TRBJ1-1, with D possibly being TRBD1 (6 bases). Material: PBMCs, obtained before TCRalphabeta/CD19-depleted stem cell transplant. The receptor comes from a girl aged 2 to 10 with congenital amegakaryocytic thrombocytopenia, due to receive a stem cell transplant. CDR3: CASRTGLNTEAFF. For the CDR3, the DNA is TGCGCCAGCAGGACAGGTTTAAACACTGAAGCTTTCTTT.